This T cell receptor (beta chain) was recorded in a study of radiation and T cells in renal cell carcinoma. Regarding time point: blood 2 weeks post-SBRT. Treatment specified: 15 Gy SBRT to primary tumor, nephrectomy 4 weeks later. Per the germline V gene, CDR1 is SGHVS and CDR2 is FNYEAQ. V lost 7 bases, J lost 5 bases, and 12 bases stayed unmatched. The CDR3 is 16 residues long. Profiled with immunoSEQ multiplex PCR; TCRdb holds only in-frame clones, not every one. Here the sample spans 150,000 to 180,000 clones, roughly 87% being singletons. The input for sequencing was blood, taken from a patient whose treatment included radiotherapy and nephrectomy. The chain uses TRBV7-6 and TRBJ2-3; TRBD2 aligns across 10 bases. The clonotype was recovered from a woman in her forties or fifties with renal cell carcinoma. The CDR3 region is CASILGVAGGGDTQYF. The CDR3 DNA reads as TGTGCCAGCATCCTCGGGGTAGCGGGGGGCGGAGATACGCAGTATTTT.